Shown below are 29 T cell receptor beta chains from a single sample sequenced in a study of blood T cell repertoires in COVID-19 (dated by TCRdb to between 2020 and 2021). The library was prepared using the immunoSEQ multiplex PCR assay. In TCRdb, the immuneACCESS table is reduced to in-frame sequences with V and J assigned. These tables do not hold every clone; where another copy was compared, an unresolved V gene accounts for under half, and the others remain unexplained. For this sample the table gives more than 110,000 clones, of which 84% were detected only once. In total, the top ten clones hold around 10% of the sample. Input material: peripheral blood. These receptors came from a woman of 80 years or more in a cohort sampled during active or convalescent COVID-19.

The chain employs TRBV6-6 and TRBJ1-2; TRBD1 agrees at 8 bases. The CDR3 runs 14 residues. V trimming: 7 bases; J trimming: 6 bases; junction bases outside the gene matches: 10. Germline CDR1 MNHNY, CDR2 SVGAGI (reference sequence). The CDR3 here is CASTKSGGDDGYTF. DNA of the CDR3: TGTGCCAGCACCAAATCAGGGGGCGATGATGGCTACACCTTC.

The CDR3: CASSYGRGANYGYTF. The CDR3 DNA reads as TGTGCCAGCAGTTACGGGAGGGGAGCTAACTATGGCTACACCTTC. V gene TRBV6-5 combines with J gene TRBJ1-2, with D possibly TRBD1 on 5 matching bases. The germline CDR1 and CDR2 sequences are MNHEY and SVGAGI. There are 15 residues in the CDR3. V was shortened by 2 bases and J by 0 bases, with 10 bases between the two germline ends.

The J gene is TRBJ2-5, the V gene TRBV5-1, with TRBD2 matching 9 bases. J was trimmed by 5 bases and V by 5 bases; bases with no gene match: 7. Germline V CDR1 and CDR2: SGHRS, YFSETQ. This CDR3 has 14 amino acids. CDR3 amino acids: CASRGGGAAETQYF. The CDR3 DNA reads TGCGCCAGCAGAGGCGGGGGGGCCGCGGAGACCCAGTACTTC.

The genes are TRBV5-4 and TRBJ1-2, with D unresolved. CDR1 is SGHNT and CDR2 is YYREEE in the germline V gene (reference sequence). The CDR3 length is 13 residues. Trimming cost V 3 bases and J 8 bases, with 14 bases left between them. The CDR3 bases are TGTGCCAGCAGCTCGGAGGGAGGCTTGGGCTACACCTTC. The encoded protein is CASSSEGGLGYTF.

The V gene is TRBV7-3, the J gene TRBJ1-1; D remains unclear. The CDR3 spans 13 residues. V dropped 8 bases and J dropped 2 bases, with 12 bases sitting between them. In germline, CDR1 is SGHTA, CDR2 FQGTGA. The CDR3 reads CASAAGDNTEAFF. The CDR3 bases are TGTGCCAGCGCGGCGGGCGACAACACTGAAGCTTTCTTT.

The chain uses TRBV4-1 and TRBJ2-2; D not certain. V dropped 4 bases and J dropped 0 bases, with 9 bases sitting between them. Per the germline V gene, CDR1 is MGHRA and CDR2 is YSYEKL. The CDR3 covers 15 residues. The CDR3: CASSPVPPNTGELFF. Written as DNA, the CDR3 is TGCGCCAGCAGCCCGGTCCCCCCGAACACCGGGGAGCTGTTTTTT.

The V and J genes are TRBV3-1 (or the pseudogene TRBV3-2) and TRBJ1-4, with D unclear. Germline V gene data show CDR1 as LGHDT and CDR2 as YNNKEL (reference sequence). The CDR3 is 15 residues long. V was clipped by 4 bases and J by 8 bases, with 17 bases between them. Written as DNA, the CDR3 is TGTGCCAGCAGCCTCCCGGGATCTCTGGGGGAAAAACTGTTTTTT. Its translation is CASSLPGSLGEKLFF.

The V and J genes are TRBV27 and TRBJ1-1; D call uncertain. Germline assignment: CDR1 MNHEY and CDR2 SMNVEV (reference sequence). This CDR3 comprises 12 residues. The V gene lost 6 bases and the J gene lost 4 bases, with 9 bases spanning the gap. The CDR3 loop reads CASRHGGTEAFF. As DNA, the CDR3 is TGTGCCAGCAGGCATGGCGGCACTGAAGCTTTCTTT.

V and J are TRBV7-8 and TRBJ1-1; D perhaps matches TRBD1 (6 bases). Between the trimmed V and J ends, which lost 3 bases and 3 bases, there was a span of 8 bases. Germline lookup yields CDR1 SGHVS and CDR2 FQNEAQ. CDR3 length equals 13 residues. This chain's CDR3 is CASSLGGHTEAFF. The CDR3 nucleotides are TGTGCCAGCAGCTTGGGGGGGCACACTGAAGCTTTCTTT.

The J gene is TRBJ2-1, the V gene TRBV6-5; weak D call: TRBD1 (5 bases). Trimming stripped 4 bases from V and 7 bases from J, with 14 bases between. Germline loops: CDR1 MNHEY, CDR2 SVGAGI. This CDR3 comprises 14 residues. In DNA, the CDR3 is TGTGCCAGCAGTTCCATAGGGGTCTTTAATGAGCAGTTCTTC. Encoded protein: CASSSIGVFNEQFF.

The chain is built from TRBV7-2 and TRBJ2-1; 7 nucleotides agree with TRBD2. V shed 0 bases and J 4 bases; nucleotides not matched to a gene: 6. Per the germline V gene, CDR1 is SGHTA and CDR2 is FQGNSA. This CDR3 region has 16 residues. The CDR3 region is CASSLATTGGYNEQFF. CDR3 bases: TGTGCCAGCAGCTTAGCTACGACGGGGGGATACAATGAGCAGTTCTTC. Based on the CDR3 plus reference TRBV7-2 and TRBJ2-1, the full variable domain is GAGVSQSPSNKVTEKGKDVELRCDPISGHTALYWYRQSLGQGLEFLIYFQGNSAPDKSGLPSDRFSAERTGGSVSTLTIQRTQQEDSAVYLCASSLATTGGYNEQFFGPGTRLTVL.

CDR3 in DNA: TGCGCCAGCAGCTTGCTCGGGTTCCAGCCCCAGCATTTT. Its protein is CASSLLGFQPQHF. The J gene is TRBJ1-5, the V gene TRBV5-1; no clear D gene. CDR1 SGHRS and CDR2 YFSETQ come from the germline V gene. Trimming shortened V by 1 base and J by 7 bases, and 9 bases separated the two germline ends. This CDR3 spans 13 amino acids.

This chain uses TRBV29-1 with TRBJ1-1, with D possibly TRBD1 on 6 matching bases. Trimming stripped 7 bases from V and 0 bases from J, with 12 bases between. This CDR3 spans 13 amino acids. Germline CDR1 reads SQVTM; CDR2 reads ANQGSEA. The DNA of the CDR3 is TGCAGCGGCCTGAGGGGGATGAACACTGAAGCTTTCTTT. Amino acid sequence: CSGLRGMNTEAFF.

The rearrangement links TRBV5-6 to TRBJ2-5, with 10 bases that match TRBD2. Germline V gene lookup returns CDR1 SGHDT and CDR2 YYEEEE. The V segment lost 4 bases and the J segment 5 bases; nucleotides outside the gene matches: 8. The CDR3 spans 15 residues. The CDR3 DNA is TGTGCCAGCAGCCCCAGCGGGGGGGCGTGGGAGACCCAGTACTTC. As protein: CASSPSGGAWETQYF.

The V gene is TRBV6-5, the J gene TRBJ2-3, with D hard to call. Trimming pared 3 bases from V and 3 bases from J, leaving 7 bases between. The CDR3 is 13 residues long. Germline V lookup: CDR1 MNHEY, CDR2 SVGAGI. The CDR3 reads CASSYQRTDTQYF. The CDR3, as DNA: TGTGCCAGCAGTTATCAGAGGACAGATACGCAGTATTTT.

The rearrangement links TRBV7-2 to TRBJ2-1, with D possibly being TRBD2 (7 bases). This CDR3 has 12 residues. CDR1 SGHTA and CDR2 FQGNSA come from the germline V gene. Trimming stripped 5 bases from V and 13 bases from J, with 15 bases between. The DNA of the CDR3 is TGTGCCAGCAGCCAAGGGGGAGGGGCCCAGTTCTTC. Residues: CASSQGGGAQFF.

The chain employs TRBV28 and TRBJ2-3; a possible D gene is TRBD2 (6 bases). This CDR3 has 12 residues. V lost 6 bases and J 6 bases, leaving 10 bases between the germline ends. In germline, CDR1 is MDHEN, CDR2 SYDVKM. This CDR3 reads CASRTGGDTQYF. The DNA for the CDR3 is TGTGCCAGCAGAACTGGAGGGGATACGCAGTATTTT.

The chain employs TRBV20-1 and TRBJ2-5, with a tentative D call TRBD1 (5 bases). V lost 3 bases, J lost 2 bases, and 10 bases lay in between. CDR3 length: 13 residues. Germline values: CDR1 DFQATT, CDR2 SNEGSKA (reference sequence). Here the CDR3 reads CSASRGLQETQYF. For the CDR3, the DNA is TGCAGTGCTAGTAGGGGCCTACAAGAGACCCAGTACTTC.

This clone occurred a few times. CDR3 in DNA: TGTGCCAGCAGCTTAGTGGCGGGGGGGGGCTACGAGCAGTACGTC. Its protein product is CASSLVAGGGYEQYV. The chain recombines TRBV7-8 with TRBJ2-7, with 9 bases fitting TRBD2. This CDR3 region has 15 residues. CDR1 SGHVS and CDR2 FQNEAQ come from the germline V gene. The V and J ends lost 1 base and 3 bases, in that order; junction bases with no gene match: 4.

V gene TRBV29-1 combines with J gene TRBJ1-1; D not resolved. V lost 7 bases to trimming and J lost 6 bases, with 18 bases between them. CDR3 length equals 13 residues. Germline V lookup: CDR1 SQVTM, CDR2 ANQGSEA. The CDR3 nucleotides read TGCAGCGCCCTGAGGGCCCGGGATCCTGAAGCTTTCTTT. Residues: CSALRARDPEAFF.

V usage is TRBV19 and J usage is TRBJ1-4; 8 bases align to TRBD1. V shed 6 bases and J 0 bases; nucleotides not matched to a gene: 9. The germline V gene has CDR1 LNHDA and CDR2 SQIVND (reference sequence). The CDR3 extends over 17 amino acids. DNA for the CDR3: TGTGCCAGTAGCCAACTCAGGGGGCTGGCAACTAATGAAAAACTGTTTTTT. Translation: CASSQLRGLATNEKLFF.

The chain is built from TRBV29-1 and TRBJ1-2, with TRBD1 as a possible D gene (6 bases). The CDR3 has 12 residues. Germline-derived CDR1 and CDR2 are SQVTM and ANQGSEA. Trimming took off 4 bases at V and 8 bases at J, with 14 bases between the two ends. The CDR3 loop is CSVGGGPDGYTF. The CDR3 DNA sequence: TGCAGCGTTGGGGGGGGCCCCGACGGCTACACCTTC.

The chain employs TRBV6-2 or TRBV6-3 and TRBJ1-1; D unresolved. CDR1 is MNHEY and CDR2 is SVGEGT in the germline V gene. The CDR3 length is 12 residues. The germline V and J ends were trimmed by 6 bases and 6 bases, with 11 bases remaining between them. CDR3 loop: CASSSARAEAFF. CDR3 bases: TGTGCCAGCAGCTCGGCGCGGGCTGAAGCTTTCTTT.

The genes are TRBV10-3 and TRBJ2-7; a possible D gene is TRBD2 (5 bases). V lost 6 bases and J lost 0, with 12 bases in between. The V gene's germline CDR1 is ENHRY and CDR2 SYGVKD. This CDR3 contains 14 residues. Written as DNA, the CDR3 is TGTGCCATCAGGTCCGATACTAGCTCCTACGAGCAGTACTTC. Residues: CAIRSDTSSYEQYF.

The chain recombines TRBV9 with TRBJ2-1; D is perhaps TRBD2 (7 bases). The germline gives CDR1 SGDLS, CDR2 YYNGEE. The germline V and J ends were trimmed by 4 bases and 7 bases, with 18 bases remaining between them. CDR3 length: 15 residues. The CDR3 DNA sequence: TGTGCCAGCAGCCCATTGGGGGGGGGCAGGAATGAGCAGTTCTTC. The encoded protein is CASSPLGGGRNEQFF.

V is TRBV5-8 and J is TRBJ2-4, with a tentative D call TRBD1 (6 bases). Germline V gene data show CDR1 as SGHTS and CDR2 as YDEGEE. This CDR3 has 14 residues. Trimming pared 0 bases from V and 13 bases from J, leaving 17 bases between. The CDR3 DNA reads as TGTGCCAGCAGCTTGGAGAGGGGGACAACCAAGCAGTACTTC. Its protein product is CASSLERGTTKQYF.

This chain uses TRBV2 with TRBJ2-7; 7 bases are a match to TRBD1. The trim removed 6 bases at V and 3 bases at J, leaving 8 bases unmatched. CDR3 length equals 14 residues. Germline CDR1 SNHLY, CDR2 FYNNEI. Here the CDR3 DNA reads TGTGCCAGCAGCTTACAACAGGGGAACTACGAGCAGTACTTC. It translates to CASSLQQGNYEQYF.

The rearrangement joins TRBV28 to TRBJ2-5; 10 bases map to TRBD2. Germline trimming cut 2 bases from V and 1 base from J; bases unmatched to any gene: 13. Germline assignment: CDR1 MDHEN and CDR2 SYDVKM. This CDR3 contains 19 residues. The CDR3 coding sequence is TGTGCCAGCAGTTTACTCTTCGGGGCTAGCGGGGGTCTCCAAGAGACCCAGTACTTC. Its translation is CASSLLFGASGGLQETQYF.

This chain links TRBV30 with TRBJ1-3; 10 bases line up with TRBD1. CDR1 and CDR2 from the germline V gene are GTSNPN and SVGIG (reference sequence). The CDR3 covers 17 residues. The CDR3 nucleotides read TGTGCTTCAGACAGGGGGCGATATCAGCAGTCTGGAAACACCATATATTTT. It specifies CASDRGRYQQSGNTIYF.